This passage covers 28 T cell receptor beta chains from one sample sequenced in a study of blood T cell repertoires in COVID-19. The data were produced by immunoSEQ multiplex PCR, yet TCRdb's version contains in-frame clones alone and is incomplete. The table lists 300,000 to 400,000 clones, about nine tenths of them singletons. The sequenced sample consisted of peripheral blood. The receptors were sampled from a man between 25 and 39 years old with COVID-19, enrolled during active disease.

The chain recombines TRBV18 with TRBJ1-5; the D gene is possibly TRBD1 (5 bases). Germline values: CDR1 KGHSH, CDR2 LQKENI. Trimming took 3 bases from V and 0 from J, leaving 9 bases between them. The CDR3 extends over 15 amino acids. Here the CDR3 reads CASSPEGNSNQPQHF. CDR3 DNA: TGTGCCAGCTCACCGGAGGGGAATAGCAATCAGCCCCAGCATTTT.

DNA for the CDR3: TGTGCCAGCAGCCCCCCGGGAGGGGGGGCGAGCAATGAGCAGTTCTTC. As protein: CASSPPGGGASNEQFF. The chain combines TRBV9 with TRBJ2-1, with TRBD2 matching over 8 bases. Germline loops: CDR1 SGDLS, CDR2 YYNGEE. With V trimmed by 4 bases and J by 6 bases, 12 bases remained unmatched. This CDR3 has 16 residues.

The chain carries TRBV5-4 and TRBJ2-1; TRBD2 might be the D (6 bases). Between the trimmed V and J ends, which lost 9 bases and 4 bases, there was a span of 14 bases. This CDR3 has 13 amino acids. Germline CDR1 SGHNT, CDR2 YYREEE (reference sequence). This CDR3 is CATADGGYNEQFF. The CDR3, as DNA: TGTGCCACCGCGGATGGAGGGTACAATGAGCAGTTCTTC.

This clone is a singleton in its sample. The chain recombines TRBV19 with TRBJ2-7, with TRBD2 matching over 10 bases. With V trimmed by 4 bases and J by 4 bases, 10 bases remained unmatched. The CDR3 has 16 amino acids. Germline-derived CDR1 and CDR2 are LNHDA and SQIVND (reference sequence). DNA for the CDR3: TGTGCCAGTAGTAAACCCCCCGGACTAGCGGTGTACGAGCAGTACTTC. It translates to CASSKPPGLAVYEQYF.

This chain links TRBV28 with TRBJ2-3; the D gene is possibly TRBD2 (5 bases). CDR1 is MDHEN and CDR2 is SYDVKM in the germline V gene. Deletions cut 6 bases from V and 2 bases from J, with 18 bases between. The CDR3 spans 16 residues. CDR3 nucleotides: TGTGCCAGCAGAGATATCCGGGGAGCGCCCACAGATACGCAGTATTTT. Translating gives CASRDIRGAPTDTQYF.

This clone occurred a few times. The rearrangement links TRBV19 to TRBJ1-5; D ambiguous. Looked up from germline, CDR1 is LNHDA and CDR2 is SQIVND (reference sequence). The CDR3 length is 13 residues. V was clipped by 5 bases and J by 7 bases, with 12 bases between them. DNA for the CDR3: TGTGCCAGTAGTCTTCAGGTTTTCCAGCCCCAGCATTTT. Encoded protein: CASSLQVFQPQHF. Variable domain in full (rest from reference TRBV19 and TRBJ1-5): DGGITQSPKYLFRKEGQNVTLSCEQNLNHDAMYWYRQDPGQGLRLIYYSQIVNDFQKGDIAEGYSVSREKKESFPLTVTSAQKNPTAFYLCASSLQVFQPQHFGDGTRLSIL.

This clone was picked up one time. The chain recombines TRBV24-1 with TRBJ1-6, with D tentatively TRBD1 (5 bases). Germline CDR1 KGHDR, CDR2 SFDVKD. The CDR3 covers 17 residues. The V and J ends lost 0 bases and 4 bases respectively, with 12 bases between them. In nucleotides, the CDR3 is TGTGCCACCAGTGATTTGTTAGCGGGACGGTATAATTCACCCCTCCACTTT. The encoded protein is CATSDLLAGRYNSPLHF.

The count of this clone is one. V and J are TRBV19 and TRBJ1-1, with D perhaps TRBD1 (6 bases). This CDR3 has 13 residues. Trimming removed 6 bases at V and 6 bases at J, with 14 bases between. Germline lookup yields CDR1 LNHDA and CDR2 SQIVND (reference sequence). Written as DNA, the CDR3 is TGTGCCAGTAGCCTACAGGGTGGGTCTGAAGCTTTCTTT. The encoded protein is CASSLQGGSEAFF.

V gene TRBV7-2 combines with J gene TRBJ2-5; 11 positions agree with TRBD2. In germline, CDR1 is SGHTA, CDR2 FQGNSA. The V and J ends lost 5 bases and 2 bases, in that order; junction bases with no gene match: 4. This CDR3 contains 15 residues. The CDR3 sequence: CASSHRLAGQETQYF. Written as DNA, the CDR3 is TGTGCCAGCAGCCATCGACTAGCGGGACAAGAGACCCAGTACTTC. Supplemented by reference TRBV7-2 and TRBJ2-5, the full variable domain reads GAGVSQSPSNKVTEKGKDVELRCDPISGHTALYWYRQSLGQGLEFLIYFQGNSAPDKSGLPSDRFSAERTGGSVSTLTIQRTQQEDSAVYLCASSHRLAGQETQYFGPGTRLLVL.

This rearrangement joins TRBV5-6 to TRBJ2-7; 7 bases match TRBD1. After removal of 4 bases from V and 0 bases from J, the junction contained 4 bases not matched to a gene. The CDR3 is 14 residues long. Germline assignment: CDR1 SGHDT and CDR2 YYEEEE. The CDR3 region has the DNA TGTGCCAGCAGCCCGGGACAGAGCTCCTACGAGCAGTACTTC. It translates to CASSPGQSSYEQYF. Looking up the rest from reference TRBV5-6 and TRBJ2-7 gives the full variable domain: DAGVTQSPTHLIKTRGQQVTLRCSPKSGHDTVSWYQQALGQGPQFIFQYYEEEERQRGNFPDRFSGHQFPNYSSELNVNALLLGDSALYLCASSPGQSSYEQYFGPGTRLTVT.

The chain joins TRBV6-5 to TRBJ2-7; 8 nucleotides line up with TRBD2. Germline V lookup: CDR1 MNHEY, CDR2 SVGAGI. V lost 5 bases, J lost 2 bases, and 8 bases stayed unmatched. The CDR3 length is 15 residues. The CDR3 loop is CASSTPAGGTYEQYF. CDR3 sequence (DNA): TGTGCCAGCAGTACCCCCGCGGGGGGAACCTACGAGCAGTACTTC.

This clone came up once. This chain connects TRBV15 to TRBJ1-6; D remains unclear. CDR3 size: 14 residues. The germline V and J ends were trimmed by 5 bases and 0 bases, with 5 bases remaining between them. Germline loops: CDR1 LNHNV, CDR2 YYDKDF (reference sequence). As DNA, the CDR3 is TGTGCCACCAGCGAGGGCTCCTATAATTCACCCCTCCACTTT. It codes for CATSEGSYNSPLHF.

The J gene is TRBJ2-5, the V gene TRBV30; possibly TRBD2 for D (5 bases). The CDR3 has 12 amino acids. V lost 1 base to trimming and J lost 5 bases, with 8 bases between them. Germline values: CDR1 GTSNPN, CDR2 SVGIG (reference sequence). CDR3 nucleotides: TGTGCCTGGAGTGGTGGGGAGGAGACCCAGTACTTC. Translated: CAWSGGEETQYF.

This clone showed up just once. The chain is built from TRBV6-1 and TRBJ2-2; TRBD2 matches 8 bases. Germline CDR1 MNHNS, CDR2 SASEGT. V gave up 5 bases and J gave up 7 bases; unmatched junction bases: 9. The CDR3 length is 15 residues. In DNA, the CDR3 is TGTGCCAGCAGTTCGGGCATAGCGGGGCACGGGGAGCTGTTTTTT. It translates to CASSSGIAGHGELFF.

The chain has TRBV12-3 or TRBV12-4 and TRBJ2-7; TRBD2 matches at 7 bases. This CDR3 comprises 13 residues. Trimming at V came to 6 bases and at J to 4 bases, leaving 6 bases not matched to a gene. For the CDR3, the DNA is TGTGCCAGCAGCAAGGGGAGGGAATACGAGCAGTACTTC. Protein product: CASSKGREYEQYF.

The chain has TRBV30 and TRBJ2-6; a weak D match, TRBD1 (5 bases). Trimming removed 4 bases at V and 4 bases at J, with 14 bases between. The length of the CDR3 is 15 residues. Per germline, CDR1 GTSNPN and CDR2 SVGIG (reference sequence). The CDR3 DNA is TGTGCCTGGATCAGCAGGGCTTCCGGGGCCAACGTCCTGACTTTC. It translates to CAWISRASGANVLTF.

This clone was observed a single time. The chain carries TRBV12-3 or TRBV12-4 and TRBJ2-1, with a possible D match to TRBD2 (5 bases). Trimming stripped 0 bases from V and 15 bases from J, with 15 bases between. The CDR3 covers 13 residues. As DNA, the CDR3 is TGTGCCAGCAGTTTAGCCGGGATACAACCGGGGTTCTTC. Encoded protein: CASSLAGIQPGFF.

The chain carries TRBV7-2 and TRBJ1-4, with a tentative D call TRBD1 (6 bases). Trimming shortened V by 7 bases and J by 4 bases, and 16 bases separated the two germline ends. Germline assignment: CDR1 SGHTA and CDR2 FQGNSA. The CDR3 contains 15 residues. In DNA, the CDR3 is TGTGCCAGCACCTGGGGGGGCGCAAATAATGAAAAACTGTTTTTT. This codes for CASTWGGANNEKLFF.

The rearrangement joins TRBV28 to TRBJ2-5, with 8 bases identical to TRBD1. The CDR3 has 15 residues. Trimming took 5 bases from V and 5 from J; bases not matched to a gene: 10. CDR1 and CDR2 from the germline V gene are MDHEN and SYDVKM. CDR3 coding DNA: TGTGCCAGCAGTCTGGGCCCGGACAGGGTCGAGACCCAGTACTTC. Translated: CASSLGPDRVETQYF.

CDR3 nucleotide sequence: TGTGCCAGCAGCCCTCATGGCTTCGAGCAGTACTTC. Translation: CASSPHGFEQYF. The rearrangement joins TRBV7-2 to TRBJ2-7; no firm D call. There are 12 residues in the CDR3. Germline lookup yields CDR1 SGHTA and CDR2 FQGNSA. V lost 5 bases, J lost 6 bases, and 11 bases lay in between.

This clone was counted between two and nine times. V and J are TRBV6-2 or TRBV6-3 and TRBJ1-2, with 8 positions matching TRBD1. Germline V CDR1 and CDR2: MNHEY, SVGEGT. The CDR3 is made up of 14 amino acids. V trimming: 6 bases; J trimming: 10 bases; junction bases outside the gene matches: 13. CDR3 DNA: TGTGCCAGCAGCACCGGGACAGGTTTGTTTTCCTACACCTTC. It yields the protein CASSTGTGLFSYTF.

The CDR3 reads CASSHPGGGRVKAFF. The CDR3 DNA reads TGCGCCAGCAGCCACCCGGGCGGGGGCAGGGTAAAGGCTTTCTTT. The chain recombines TRBV4-3 with TRBJ1-1, with a weak D call TRBD1 (6 bases). V lost 3 bases, J lost 11 bases, and 22 bases lay in between. The germline V gene has CDR1 LGHNA and CDR2 YSLEER. The CDR3 totals 15 residues.

The chain employs TRBV7-9 and TRBJ1-2, with D possibly being TRBD1 (6 bases). The CDR3 is 13 amino acids. V shed 0 bases and J shed 8 bases, with 10 bases lying between them. Germline V gene lookup returns CDR1 SEHNR and CDR2 FQNEAQ (reference sequence). CDR3 amino acids: CASSLAQGRGYTF. The CDR3 coding sequence is TGTGCCAGCAGCTTAGCACAGGGCCGGGGCTACACCTTC.

The chain employs TRBV28 and TRBJ2-7, with a weak D call TRBD1 (6 bases). Trimming stripped 5 bases from V and 6 bases from J, with 8 bases between. The CDR3 runs 11 residues. From germline, CDR1 is MDHEN and CDR2 SYDVKM. CDR3 DNA sequence: TGTGCCAGCAGTAAGACAGGCGAGCAGTACTTC. Its protein product is CASSKTGEQYF.

This clone was seen once. The CDR3 sequence is CASSPRQGVIYEQYF. CDR3 DNA: TGTGCCAGTAGTCCTCGACAGGGGGTAATCTACGAGCAGTACTTC. The chain carries TRBV19 and TRBJ2-7; 9 bases line up with TRBD1. Trimming at V came to 5 bases and at J to 3 bases, leaving 8 bases not matched to a gene. Germline V gene data show CDR1 as LNHDA and CDR2 as SQIVND (reference sequence). This CDR3 comprises 15 residues.

The genes are TRBV11-3 and TRBJ2-1; 7 positions match TRBD2. Trimming at V came to 5 bases and at J to 6 bases, leaving 7 bases not matched to a gene. Looked up from germline, CDR1 is SGHNT and CDR2 is YENEEA. The CDR3 sequence is 14 residues long. The CDR3 nucleotides read TGTGCCAGCAGCACGACTAGCTTAGGCAATGAGCAGTTCTTC. It translates to CASSTTSLGNEQFF.

This chain joins TRBV10-2 and TRBJ1-1; the D is unclear. Germline V gives CDR1 WSHSY, CDR2 SAAADI. V lost 0 bases and J lost 3, with 8 bases in between. CDR3 size: 14 residues. CDR3 coding DNA: TGCGCCAGCAGTGAGTCCCGGGGTTACACTGAAGCTTTCTTT. Translating gives CASSESRGYTEAFF.

V gene TRBV27 combines with J gene TRBJ2-1; no definite D call. The CDR3 consists of 17 residues. The germline V gene encodes CDR1 MNHEY and CDR2 SMNVEV (reference sequence). Trimming pared 8 bases from V and 0 bases from J, leaving 20 bases between. DNA of the CDR3: TGTGCCAGCTTTCCCCGAGCCCGACACCGCTCCTACAATGAGCAGTTCTTC. This encodes CASFPRARHRSYNEQFF.